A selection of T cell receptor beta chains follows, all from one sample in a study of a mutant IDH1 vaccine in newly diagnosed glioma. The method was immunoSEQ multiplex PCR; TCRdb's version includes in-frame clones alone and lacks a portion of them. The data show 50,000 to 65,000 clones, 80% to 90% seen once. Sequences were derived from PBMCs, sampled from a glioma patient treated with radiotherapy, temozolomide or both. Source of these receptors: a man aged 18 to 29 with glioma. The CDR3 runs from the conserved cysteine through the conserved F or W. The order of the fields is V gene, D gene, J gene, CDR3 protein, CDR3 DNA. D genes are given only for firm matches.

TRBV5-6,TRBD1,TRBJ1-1,CASSFGTGKYLGFGEAFF,TGTGCCAGCAGCTTTGGGACAGGGAAGTACTTGGGATTTGGTGAAGCTTTCTTT
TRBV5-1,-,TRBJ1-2,CASSLANQAYGYTF,TGCGCCAGCAGCTTGGCAAACCAGGCATATGGCTACACCTTC
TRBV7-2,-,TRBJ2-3,CASSPRSAGTDTQYF,TGTGCCAGCAGCCCAAGGTCCGCGGGGACAGATACGCAGTATTTT
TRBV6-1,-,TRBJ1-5,CASTLGGGVNQPQHF,TGTGCCAGCACCCTGGGGGGCGGTGTCAATCAGCCCCAGCATTTT
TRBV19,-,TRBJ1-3,CASRVTVNSGNTIYF,TGTGCCAGTAGAGTGACGGTTAACTCTGGAAACACCATATATTTT
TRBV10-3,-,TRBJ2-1,CAISGDPGFTHNEQFF,TGTGCCATCAGTGGAGACCCGGGTTTTACCCACAATGAGCAGTTCTTC
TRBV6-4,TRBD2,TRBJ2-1,CASSGGLAGGDEQFF,TGTGCCAGCAGTGGAGGACTAGCGGGAGGCGATGAGCAGTTCTTC
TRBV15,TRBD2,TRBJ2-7,CATSRNRGGRSSRYEQYF,TGTGCCACCAGCAGAAACCGCGGGGGGCGATCGAGTAGGTACGAGCAGTACTTC
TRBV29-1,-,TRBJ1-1,CSAKGGPNTEAFF,TGCAGCGCCAAGGGGGGCCCGAACACTGAAGCTTTCTTT
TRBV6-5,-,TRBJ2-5,CASSYRFRETQYF,TGTGCCAGCAGTTATCGGTTTCGGGAGACCCAGTACTTC
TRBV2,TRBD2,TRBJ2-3,CASSGAGWGDTQYF,TGTGCCAGCAGCGGAGCGGGGTGGGGAGATACGCAGTATTTT
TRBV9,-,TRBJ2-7,CASSVPGQGVYEQYF,TGTGCCAGCAGCGTACCCGGACAAGGGGTGTACGAGCAGTACTTC
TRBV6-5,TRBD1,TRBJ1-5,CASSMDRVGNQPQHF,TGTGCCAGCAGTATGGACAGGGTAGGCAATCAGCCCCAGCATTTT
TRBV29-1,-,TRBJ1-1,CSVVRTQAFF,TGCAGCGTTGTGAGGACCCAAGCTTTCTTT